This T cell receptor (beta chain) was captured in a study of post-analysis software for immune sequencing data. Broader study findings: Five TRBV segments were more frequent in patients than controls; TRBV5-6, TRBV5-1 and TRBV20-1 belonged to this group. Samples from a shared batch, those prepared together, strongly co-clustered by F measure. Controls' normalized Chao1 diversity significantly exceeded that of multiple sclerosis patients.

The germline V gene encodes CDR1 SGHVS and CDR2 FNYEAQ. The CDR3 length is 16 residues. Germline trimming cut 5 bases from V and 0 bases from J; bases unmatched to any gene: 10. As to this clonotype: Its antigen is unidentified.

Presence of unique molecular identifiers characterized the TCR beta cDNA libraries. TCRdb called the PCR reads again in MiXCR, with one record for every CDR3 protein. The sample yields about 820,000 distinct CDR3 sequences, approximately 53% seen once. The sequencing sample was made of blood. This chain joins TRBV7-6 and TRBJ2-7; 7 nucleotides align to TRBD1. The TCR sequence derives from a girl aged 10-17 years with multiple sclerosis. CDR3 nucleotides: TGTGCCAGCAGCCCTAGACAGGGTCTGGGCTCCTACGAGCAGTACTTC. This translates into CASSPRQGLGSYEQYF. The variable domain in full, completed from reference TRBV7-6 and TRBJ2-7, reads GAGVSQSPRYKVTKRGQDVALRCDPISGHVSLYWYRQALGQGPEFLTYFNYEAQQDKSGLPNDRFSAERPEGSISTLTIQRTEQRDSAMYRCASSPRQGLGSYEQYFGPGTRLTVT.